Listed below are T cell receptor beta chains from one sample, sequenced in a study of cytotoxic CD8 clonotypes in ibrutinib-treated CLL. Clones were read by immunoSEQ multiplex PCR, and TCRdb kept only the in-frame ones, dropping some. The sample contains over 6,500 clones, roughly 71% of which appear only once. This material consisted of PBMCs, taken before ibrutinib treatment. The origin of the receptors is a human donor with chronic lymphocytic leukemia. The conserved cysteine and the conserved F or W are not part of the CDR3 here. D genes are given only for firm matches.

- TRBJ1-3 TRBV7-9 ASSRGGVSGNTIY
TRBD1 TRBJ1-1 TRBV7-9 ASSNQGGTEAF
TRBD1 TRBJ1-5 TRBV18 ASSPGDRSNQPQH
TRBD1 TRBJ1-2 TRBV18 ASSSGQSTNYGYT
TRBD2 TRBJ2-2 TRBV7-8 ASSLTPGLPNTGELF
TRBD2 TRBJ2-7 TRBV10-3 ASIVGGANSYEQY
- TRBJ2-7 TRBV19 ASSIGIRAPYEQY
TRBD2 TRBJ2-3 TRBV19 ASWGGRASDTQY
- TRBJ1-1 TRBV29-1 SVERDAQGTEAF
- TRBJ2-7 TRBV5-6 ASSSLYTGSYEQY
TRBD1 TRBJ1-4 TRBV28 ASSLGDRGHWEKLF
TRBD1 TRBJ2-3 TRBV5-1 ASSFLNRGGTDTQY
TRBD1 TRBJ1-5 TRBV5-5 ASSYTGGQYQPQH
- TRBJ1-4 TRBV11-2 ASSFQPGPLGEKLF
- TRBJ2-4 TRBV5-8 ASSHSGYTKNIQY
TRBD1 TRBJ1-2 TRBV19 ASSTTGRGLYGYT
- TRBJ2-1 TRBV9 ASSVELATRGGNEQF
- TRBJ2-5 TRBV19 ASSIGQGEETQY
TRBD1 TRBJ2-5 TRBV9 ASSTDRGGETQY
TRBD1 TRBJ2-7 TRBV9 ASSVGQGPSYEQY
- TRBJ2-7 TRBV13 ASSLGLEQY
TRBD1 TRBJ2-3 TRBV6-9 ASSYWGQGNADTQY
TRBD2 TRBJ2-3 TRBV5-1 ASSPGLAGSATDTQY
TRBD1 TRBJ1-2 TRBV4-1 ASSQGDRDYGYT
- TRBJ1-2 TRBV7-8 ASSLDGNYGYT
- TRBJ1-6 TRBV30 ASTGRTHSPLH
- TRBJ2-1 TRBV9 ASSVAMDSSYNEQF
- TRBJ2-7 TRBV21-1 ASSNSPGGLASEQY
- TRBJ2-2 TRBV5-4 ASSLDTGELF
TRBD1 TRBJ1-1 TRBV6-4 ASSPGGVNTEAF
- TRBJ2-6 TRBV18 ASSPTYGANVLT
TRBD1 TRBJ1-6 TRBV5-1 ASSLEGSQGANSPLH
- TRBJ2-2 TRBV6-1 ASSSAYTGELF
TRBD1 TRBJ2-1 TRBV6-4 ASSPQQGAAYNEQF
TRBD1 TRBJ1-6 TRBV18 ASSPRGQGVDSPLH
TRBD1 TRBJ2-7 TRBV29-1 SAGGDRVGEQY
TRBD2 TRBJ2-7 TRBV2 ASSEAGGLGEQY
- TRBJ2-7 TRBV6-6 ASSSDSSVSYEQY
TRBD2 TRBJ2-5 TRBV27 ASSLFSSGTRATQY
TRBD1 TRBJ1-1 TRBV6-6 ASTKGDRGAF
- TRBJ2-1 TRBV21-1 ASSKAQGSYNEQF
- TRBJ2-3 TRBV5-5 ASSLEWGADTQY
- TRBJ1-1 TRBV5-4 ASSWGKGEAF
- TRBJ1-5 TRBV28 ASRVQGERNQPQH
- TRBJ1-2 TRBV19 ASSIRGDGYT
- TRBJ1-1 TRBV19 ASSIGRNTEAF
- TRBJ1-2 TRBV7-9 ASSLGGGLDGYT
TRBD1 TRBJ2-1 TRBV27 ASTQKGTGDYNEQF